This TCR beta chain stems from a study of metastatic and nonmetastatic thyroid tumors. Until they underwent thyroid surgery, no patient had received any treatment. J was trimmed by 1 base and V by 5 bases; bases with no gene match: 6. CDR1 SGHTA and CDR2 FQGNSA come from the germline V gene. The CDR3 is 16 amino acids. TCRdb called clones again from the PCR reads with MiXCR. The sample lists over 10,000 clones, about 23% occurring once. This clone was seen many times. This clonotype was sampled from a female donor with papillary thyroid cancer or a benign thyroid nodule (not recorded which). Some clones in this sample may be carry-over from other donors' samples. The sequenced sample was blood. The V gene is TRBV7-2, the J gene TRBJ2-2; 8 bases match TRBD2. CDR3 in amino acids: CASSHTSGRNTGELFF. CDR3 DNA: TGTGCCAGCAGCCATACTAGCGGCCGGAACACCGGGGAGCTGTTTTTT.